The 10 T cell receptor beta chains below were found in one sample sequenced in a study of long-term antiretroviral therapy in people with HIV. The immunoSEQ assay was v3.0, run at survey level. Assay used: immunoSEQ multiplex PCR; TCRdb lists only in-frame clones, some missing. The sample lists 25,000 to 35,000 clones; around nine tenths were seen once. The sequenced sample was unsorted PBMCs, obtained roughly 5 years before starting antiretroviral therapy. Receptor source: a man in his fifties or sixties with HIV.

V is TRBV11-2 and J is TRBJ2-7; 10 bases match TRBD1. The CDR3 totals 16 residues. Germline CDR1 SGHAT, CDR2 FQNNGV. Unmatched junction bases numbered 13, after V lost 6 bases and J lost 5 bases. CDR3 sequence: CASSREPGQGLHEQYF. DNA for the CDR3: TGTGCCAGCAGTAGAGAACCGGGACAGGGGCTCCACGAGCAGTACTTC.

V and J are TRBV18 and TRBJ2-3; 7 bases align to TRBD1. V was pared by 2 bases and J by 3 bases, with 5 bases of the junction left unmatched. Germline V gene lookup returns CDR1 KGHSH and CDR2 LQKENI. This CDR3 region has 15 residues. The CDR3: CASSPLTGFTDTQYF. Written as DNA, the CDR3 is TGTGCCAGCTCACCATTGACAGGGTTTACAGATACGCAGTATTTT.

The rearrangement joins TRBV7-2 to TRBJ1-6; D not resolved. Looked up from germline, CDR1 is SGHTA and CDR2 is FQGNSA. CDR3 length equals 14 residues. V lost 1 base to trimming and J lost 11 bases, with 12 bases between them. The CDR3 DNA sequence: TGTGCCAGCAGCTTAGGAGGTCTGAGTACACCCCTCCACTTT. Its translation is CASSLGGLSTPLHF.

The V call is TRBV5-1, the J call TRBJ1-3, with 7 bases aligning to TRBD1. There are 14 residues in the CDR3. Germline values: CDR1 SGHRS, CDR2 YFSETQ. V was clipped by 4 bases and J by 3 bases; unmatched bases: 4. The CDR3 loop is CASSVDRIGNTIYF. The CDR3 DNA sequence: TGCGCCAGCAGCGTGGACAGGATTGGAAACACCATATATTTT.

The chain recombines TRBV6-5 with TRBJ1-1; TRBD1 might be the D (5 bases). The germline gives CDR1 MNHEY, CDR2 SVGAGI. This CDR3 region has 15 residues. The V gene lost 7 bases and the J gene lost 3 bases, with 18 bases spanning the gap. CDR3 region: CASTIPRGGYTEAFF. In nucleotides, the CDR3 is TGTGCCAGCACCATCCCCCGCGGGGGTTACACTGAAGCTTTCTTT.

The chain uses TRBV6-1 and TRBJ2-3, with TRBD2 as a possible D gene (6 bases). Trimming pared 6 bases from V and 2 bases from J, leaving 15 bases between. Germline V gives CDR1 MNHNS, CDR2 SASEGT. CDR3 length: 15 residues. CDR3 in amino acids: CASSGDSPFTDTQYF. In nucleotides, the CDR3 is TGTGCCAGCAGCGGGGACTCCCCCTTCACAGATACGCAGTATTTT.

DNA of the CDR3: TGTGCCAGCAGTTTTGGGGACAGGGGTATCTATGGCTACACCTTC. Translated: CASSFGDRGIYGYTF. V is TRBV28 and J is TRBJ1-2; TRBD1 aligns across 10 bases. The CDR3 is made up of 15 amino acids. With V trimmed by 3 bases and J by 4 bases, 5 bases remained unmatched. The germline V gene has CDR1 MDHEN and CDR2 SYDVKM.

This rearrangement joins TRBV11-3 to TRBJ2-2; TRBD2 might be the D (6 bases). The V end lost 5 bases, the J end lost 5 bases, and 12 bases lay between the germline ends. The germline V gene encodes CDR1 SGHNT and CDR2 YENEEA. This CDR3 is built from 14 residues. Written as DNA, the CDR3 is TGTGCCAGCAGCCCTGGGAGGAAGACCGGGGAGCTGTTTTTT. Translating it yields CASSPGRKTGELFF.

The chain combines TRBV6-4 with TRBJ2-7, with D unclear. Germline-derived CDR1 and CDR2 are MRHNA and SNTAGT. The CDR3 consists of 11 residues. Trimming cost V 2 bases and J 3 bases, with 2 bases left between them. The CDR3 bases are TGTGCCAGCAGTGACCACTACGAGCAGTACTTC. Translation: CASSDHYEQYF.

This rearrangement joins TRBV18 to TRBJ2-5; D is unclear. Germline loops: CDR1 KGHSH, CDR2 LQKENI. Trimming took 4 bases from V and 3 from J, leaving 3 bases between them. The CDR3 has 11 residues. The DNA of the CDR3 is TGTGCCAGCTCACTAAAAGAGACCCAGTACTTC. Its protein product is CASSLKETQYF.